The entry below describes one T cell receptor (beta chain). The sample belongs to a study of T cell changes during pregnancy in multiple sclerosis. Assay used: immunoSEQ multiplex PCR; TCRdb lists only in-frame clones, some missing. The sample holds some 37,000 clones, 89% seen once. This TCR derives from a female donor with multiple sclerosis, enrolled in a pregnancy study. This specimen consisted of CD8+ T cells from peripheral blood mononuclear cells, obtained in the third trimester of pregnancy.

The CDR3 is CASSLTGGSTEAFF. The CDR3 DNA is TGTGCCAGCAGTCTGACAGGGGGGTCGACTGAAGCTTTCTTT. The chain joins TRBV27 to TRBJ1-1; 9 bases are a match to TRBD1. In germline, CDR1 is MNHEY, CDR2 SMNVEV (reference sequence). Trimming at V came to 5 bases and at J to 5 bases, leaving 6 bases not matched to a gene. The length of the CDR3 is 14 residues.